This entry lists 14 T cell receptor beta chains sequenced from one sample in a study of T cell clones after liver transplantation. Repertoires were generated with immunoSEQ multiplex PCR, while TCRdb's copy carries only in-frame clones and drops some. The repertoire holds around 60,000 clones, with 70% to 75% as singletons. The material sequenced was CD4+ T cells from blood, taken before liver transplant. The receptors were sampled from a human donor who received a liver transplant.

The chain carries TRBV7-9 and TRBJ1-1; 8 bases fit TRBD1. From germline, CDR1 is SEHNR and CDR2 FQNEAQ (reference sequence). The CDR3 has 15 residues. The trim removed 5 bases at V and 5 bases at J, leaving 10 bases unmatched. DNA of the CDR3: TGTGCCAGCAGCAACCCAGGGGGCATCAGGACTGAAGCTTTCTTT. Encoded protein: CASSNPGGIRTEAFF.

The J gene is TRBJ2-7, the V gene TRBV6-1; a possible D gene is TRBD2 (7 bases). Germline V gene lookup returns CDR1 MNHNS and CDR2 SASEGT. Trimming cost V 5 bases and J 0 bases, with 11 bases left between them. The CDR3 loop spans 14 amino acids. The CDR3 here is CASSWGGSSYEQYF. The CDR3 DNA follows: TGTGCCAGCAGTTGGGGGGGCAGCTCCTACGAGCAGTACTTC.

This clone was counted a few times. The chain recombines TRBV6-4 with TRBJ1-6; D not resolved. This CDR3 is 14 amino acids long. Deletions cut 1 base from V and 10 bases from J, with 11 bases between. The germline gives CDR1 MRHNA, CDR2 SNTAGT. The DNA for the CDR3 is TGTGCCAGCAGTGACTACGGGGTCGGGTCACCCCTCCACTTT. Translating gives CASSDYGVGSPLHF.

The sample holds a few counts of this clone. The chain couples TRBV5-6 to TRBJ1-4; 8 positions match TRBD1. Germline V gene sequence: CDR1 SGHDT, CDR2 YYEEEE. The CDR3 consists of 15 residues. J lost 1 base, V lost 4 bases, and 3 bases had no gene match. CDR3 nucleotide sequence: TGTGCCAGCAGCGCCACAGGGGGAACTAATGAAAAACTGTTTTTT. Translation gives CASSATGGTNEKLFF.

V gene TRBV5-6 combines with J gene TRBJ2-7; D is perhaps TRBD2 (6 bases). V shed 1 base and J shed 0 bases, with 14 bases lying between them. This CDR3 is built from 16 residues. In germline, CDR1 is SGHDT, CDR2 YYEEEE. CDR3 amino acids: CASSLRGRGSSYEQYF. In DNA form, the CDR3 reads TGTGCCAGCAGCTTGAGGGGACGGGGGAGCTCCTACGAGCAGTACTTC. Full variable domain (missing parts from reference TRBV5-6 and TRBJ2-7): DAGVTQSPTHLIKTRGQQVTLRCSPKSGHDTVSWYQQALGQGPQFIFQYYEEEERQRGNFPDRFSGHQFPNYSSELNVNALLLGDSALYLCASSLRGRGSSYEQYFGPGTRLTVT.

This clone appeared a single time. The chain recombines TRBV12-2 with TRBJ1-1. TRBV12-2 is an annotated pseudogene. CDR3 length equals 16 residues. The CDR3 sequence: CASRIMREGACTEAFF. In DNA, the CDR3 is TGTGCAAGTCGTATCATGCGGGAGGGGGCCTGCACTGAAGCTTTCTTT.

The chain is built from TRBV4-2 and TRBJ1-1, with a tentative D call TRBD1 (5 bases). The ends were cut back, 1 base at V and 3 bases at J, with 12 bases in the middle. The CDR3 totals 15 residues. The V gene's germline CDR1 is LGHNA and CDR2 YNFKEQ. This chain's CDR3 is CASSQGGTGDTEAFF. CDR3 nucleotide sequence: TGTGCCAGCAGCCAAGGTGGGACTGGTGACACTGAAGCTTTCTTT.

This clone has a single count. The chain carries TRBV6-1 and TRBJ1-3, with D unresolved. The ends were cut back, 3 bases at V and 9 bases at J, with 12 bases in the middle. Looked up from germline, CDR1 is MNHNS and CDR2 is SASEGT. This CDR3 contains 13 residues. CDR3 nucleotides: TGTGCCAGCAGTGAGAGGATCCGGCTCACCATATATTTT. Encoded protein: CASSERIRLTIYF.

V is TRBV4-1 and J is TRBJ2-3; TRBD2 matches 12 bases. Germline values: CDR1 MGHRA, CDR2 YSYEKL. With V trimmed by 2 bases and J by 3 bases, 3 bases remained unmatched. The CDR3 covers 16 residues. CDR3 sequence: CASSQSSGGATDTQYF. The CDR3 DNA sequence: TGCGCCAGCAGCCAATCTAGCGGGGGGGCGACAGATACGCAGTATTTT.

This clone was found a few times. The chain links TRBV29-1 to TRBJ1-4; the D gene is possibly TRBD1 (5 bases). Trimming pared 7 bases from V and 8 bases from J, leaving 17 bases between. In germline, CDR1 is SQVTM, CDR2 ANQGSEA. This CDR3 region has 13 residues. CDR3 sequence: CSAQRGTGEKLFF. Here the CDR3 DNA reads TGCAGCGCCCAACGGGGGACCGGCGAAAAACTGTTTTTT. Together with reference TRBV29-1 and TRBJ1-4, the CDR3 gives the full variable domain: SAVISQKPSRDICQRGTSLTIQCQVDSQVTMMFWYRQQPGQSLTLIATANQGSEATYESGFVIDKFPISRPNLTFSTLTVSNMSPEDSSIYLCSAQRGTGEKLFFGSGTQLSVL.

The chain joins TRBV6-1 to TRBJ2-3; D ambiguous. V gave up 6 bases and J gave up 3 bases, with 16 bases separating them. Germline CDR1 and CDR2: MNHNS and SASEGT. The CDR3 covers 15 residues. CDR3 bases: TGTGCCAGCAGCGCCGTATCCCCAGGAACAGATACGCAGTATTTT. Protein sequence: CASSAVSPGTDTQYF.

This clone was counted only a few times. The CDR3 region is CASSVLGARYNSPLHF. In nucleotides, the CDR3 is TGTGCCAGCAGTGTTTTGGGGGCGCGGTATAATTCACCCCTCCACTTT. The chain uses TRBV2 and TRBJ1-6; a weak D match, TRBD1 (6 bases). The germline gives CDR1 SNHLY, CDR2 FYNNEI. Trimming left V 4 bases short and J 4 bases short, with 14 bases between. The CDR3 is 16 residues long.

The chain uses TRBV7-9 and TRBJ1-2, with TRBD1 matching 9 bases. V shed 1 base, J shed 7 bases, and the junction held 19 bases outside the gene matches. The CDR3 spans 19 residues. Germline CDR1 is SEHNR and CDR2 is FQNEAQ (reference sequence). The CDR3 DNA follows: TGTGCCAGCAGCTTAGGGTATAAAACTAGGCCGGGACAGGGAGGTGGCTACACCTTC. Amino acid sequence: CASSLGYKTRPGQGGGYTF.

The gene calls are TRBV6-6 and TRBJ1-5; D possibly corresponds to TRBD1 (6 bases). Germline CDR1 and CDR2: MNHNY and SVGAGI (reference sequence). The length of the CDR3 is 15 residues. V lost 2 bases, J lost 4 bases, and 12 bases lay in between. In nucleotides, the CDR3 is TGTGCCAGCAGTTACCCCCGGGGGGCTAATCAGCCCCAGCATTTT. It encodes CASSYPRGANQPQHF.